These T cell receptor beta chains were read from a single sample in a study of T cells after yellow fever vaccination. TCRdb re-analysed the 5' RACE reads in MiXCR, keeping a single row per CDR3 protein. This sample has around 160,000 distinct CDR3 sequences, with 6% to 7.5% found just once. The source was CD4+ T cells sorted from PBMCs, collected about 5 days after the first yellow fever vaccination. These receptor sequences come from a man aged 18 to 30 who received the YFV17D yellow fever vaccine. Both conserved end residues are part of each CDR3. The order of the fields is J gene, clone size, D gene, V gene, CDR3 DNA, CDR3 protein. A D gene is named only where the DNA matches it firmly. Not all rows give a size; the values are once, few, many and, for expanded clones, a class.

>TRBJ2-7|many|-|TRBV30
TGTGCCTCGACTAGGGGGGGACACGAGCAGTACTTC
CASTRGGHEQYF
>TRBJ1-4|-|TRBD1|TRBV7-2
TGTGCCAGCAGCTTACGGACAGGGGATGAAAAACTGTTTTTT
CASSLRTGDEKLFF
>TRBJ2-3|many|-|TRBV4-2
TGTGCCAGCAGCCAAGCTTTCCTTAGACAGCCAGATACGCAGTATTTT
CASSQAFLRQPDTQYF
>TRBJ2-3|few|TRBD2|TRBV5-4
TGTGCCAGCATGCGGACTAGCGGGGGTCTACCTTCGCTAGATACGCAGTATTTT
CASMRTSGGLPSLDTQYF
>TRBJ1-4|-|-|TRBV5-8
TGTGCCAGCAGCTTGGAACACGAAAAACTGTTTTTT
CASSLEHEKLFF
>TRBJ2-5|many|-|TRBV11-2
TGTGCCAGCAGCTTAGGGGCCCGGACCCAGTACTTC
CASSLGARTQYF
>TRBJ2-5|few|-|TRBV5-1
TGCGCCAGCAGCTGGCCCGGACTACAAGAGACCCAGTACTTC
CASSWPGLQETQYF
>TRBJ2-5|many|-|TRBV11-2
TGTGCCAGCAGCGGTGAGACAGGTTGGGAGACCCAGTACTTC
CASSGETGWETQYF
>TRBJ2-5|many|-|TRBV4-1
TGCGCCAGCAGCCCCCTCGTCCCCTTTCTAAGGACGTCTAGCGTGGAGACCCAGTACTTC
CASSPLVPFLRTSSVETQYF
>TRBJ2-3|-|TRBD2|TRBV7-2
TGTGCCAGCAGCTATACTAGCGGGGGGCGCACAGATACGCAGTATTTT
CASSYTSGGRTDTQYF
>TRBJ1-6|-|TRBD1|TRBV7-2
TGTGCCAGCAGCGGGGACAGGCTCTATTCACCCCTCCACTTT
CASSGDRLYSPLHF
>TRBJ1-2|many|TRBD1|TRBV20-1
TGCAGTGCTAGAGTCCTCGGACAGGAAGATGGCTACACCTTC
CSARVLGQEDGYTF
>TRBJ2-1|many|TRBD1|TRBV7-2
TGTGCCAGCAGCATAACCAGGGGGAATGAGCAGTTCTTC
CASSITRGNEQFF
>TRBJ1-5|many|TRBD1|TRBV2
TGTGCCAGCAAAAGGACAGGGGATTTTTATAGCAATCAGCCCCAGCATTTT
CASKRTGDFYSNQPQHF
>TRBJ1-4|-|-|TRBV18
TGTGCCAGCTCACCGGGGACTAATGAAAAACTGTTTTTT
CASSPGTNEKLFF
>TRBJ1-5|many|-|TRBV12-3/TRBV12-4
TGTGCCAGCAGTTTAAGGTTTTATAGCAATCAGCCCCAGCATTTT
CASSLRFYSNQPQHF
>TRBJ1-5|many|-|TRBV4-3
TGCGCCAGCAGCCAAGATCCCACGATCAATCAGCCCCAGCATTTT
CASSQDPTINQPQHF
>TRBJ2-5|many|-|TRBV5-1
TGCGCCAGCAGCTTGGTATCCAGAAAGGGACAAGAGACCCAGTACTTC
CASSLVSRKGQETQYF
>TRBJ2-5|few|-|TRBV20-1
TGCAGTGCTAGAGAGGGTCTCCACCAAGAGACCCAGTACTTC
CSAREGLHQETQYF
>TRBJ1-2|-|-|TRBV29-1
TGCAGCGTTGATCCGGGTTACAGATATGGCTACACCTTC
CSVDPGYRYGYTF
>TRBJ2-1|many|-|TRBV6-1
TGTGCCAGCAGTGCGTCAGCTAGCGCCGAGCAGTTCTTC
CASSASASAEQFF
>TRBJ2-3|many|-|TRBV7-3
TGTGCCAGCCCTGGTGGCGGAGATACGCAGTATTTT
CASPGGGDTQYF
>TRBJ2-2|few|-|TRBV5-1
TGCGCCAGCAGCTTCACCACAGGGACCGGGGAGCTGTTTTTT
CASSFTTGTGELFF
>TRBJ2-1|many|-|TRBV9
TGTGCCAGCAGCGTAGTCGCGGGGGCATACAATGAGCAGTTCTTC
CASSVVAGAYNEQFF
>TRBJ2-7|many|-|TRBV6-1
TGTGCCAGCAGCCCGGTGGGCGGGGGCATTTACGAGCAGTACTTC
CASSPVGGGIYEQYF
>TRBJ1-2|few|TRBD1|TRBV5-1
TGCGCCAGCAGCTCACAGGGGGAAGATGGCTACACCTTC
CASSSQGEDGYTF
>TRBJ2-1|few|TRBD1|TRBV15
TGTGCCACCAGCAGAGATCCCGACAGGGTTCGGGGTGAGCAGTTCTTC
CATSRDPDRVRGEQFF
>TRBJ1-4|few|-|TRBV7-2
TGTGCCAGCAGCTTAACCCCCCCTCGGGCAACTAATGAAAAACTGTTTTTT
CASSLTPPRATNEKLFF
>TRBJ2-5|many|TRBD1|TRBV27
TGTGCCAGCAGTTTATGGTTGGGACAGGAGACCCAGTACTTC
CASSLWLGQETQYF
>TRBJ2-5|many|-|TRBV12-3/TRBV12-4
TGTGCCAGCACCCCCGGACAGCCCGGGCAAGAGACCCAGTACTTC
CASTPGQPGQETQYF
>TRBJ2-5|-|-|TRBV18
TGTGCCAGCTCAGGCATACAGGGTGAGACCCAGTACTTC
CASSGIQGETQYF
>TRBJ2-2|-|TRBD1|TRBV7-3
TGTGCCTGCAGCTCCTGGACAGGGGGAGGTACCGGGGAGCTGTTTTTT
CACSSWTGGGTGELFF
>TRBJ2-1|-|TRBD1|TRBV29-1
TGCAGCGTTTGGGACAGGGCGGCCTACAATGAGCAGTTCTTC
CSVWDRAAYNEQFF
>TRBJ2-5|many|TRBD2|TRBV4-3
TGCGCCAGCAGCGCGAGACTAGCCCAAGAGACCCAGTACTTC
CASSARLAQETQYF
>TRBJ2-2|many|-|TRBV5-1
TGCGCCAGCAGCTTGTCCGGGGCCACCGGGGAGCTGTTTTTT
CASSLSGATGELFF
>TRBJ2-3|many|-|TRBV7-3
TGTGCCAGCAGCTCCGGACGGAGCACAGATACGCAGTATTTT
CASSSGRSTDTQYF
>TRBJ1-5|-|-|TRBV7-6
TGTGCCTGCCCGGTGGGGGGCCAACAGCCCCAGCATTTT
CACPVGGQQPQHF
>TRBJ2-5|many|-|TRBV9
TGTGCCAGCAGCGGGACGGGACTTAACCAAGAGACCCAGTACTTC
CASSGTGLNQETQYF
>TRBJ1-2|few|TRBD1|TRBV6-5
TGTGCCAGCAGCTACAGAGCCCGACAGGGAGCTTTCTATGGCTACACCTTC
CASSYRARQGAFYGYTF
>TRBJ2-2|-|-|TRBV11-2
TGTGCCAGCGGGGGGGGGGCCGGCACCGGGGAGCTGTTTTTT
CASGGGAGTGELFF
>TRBJ2-1|many|TRBD2|TRBV7-6
TGTGCCAGCAGCTTAGCGCCCCCTAGCGGGGGGGCAGGGTACAATGAGCAGTTCTTC
CASSLAPPSGGAGYNEQFF
>TRBJ2-1|-|-|TRBV2
TGTGCCAGCAGAGGACAGCTCAATGAGCAGTTCTTC
CASRGQLNEQFF
>TRBJ1-1|-|TRBD1|TRBV4-2
TGTGCCAGCAGCTACGGGACAGGGGAGGCCACTGAAGCTTTCTTT
CASSYGTGEATEAFF
>TRBJ2-1|many|-|TRBV7-2
TGTGCCAGCAGCTCAGCAGGGCACCATGAGCAGTTCTTC
CASSSAGHHEQFF
>TRBJ2-7|-|-|TRBV6-2/TRBV6-3
TGTGCCAGCAGTTACCTTCTGGGGCAGCCTCTCTCCTACGAGCAGTACTTC
CASSYLLGQPLSYEQYF
>TRBJ2-1|many|TRBD1|TRBV2
TGTGCCAGCAGATTGGACAGGGGGTCGTTCAATGAGCAGTTCTTC
CASRLDRGSFNEQFF
>TRBJ2-1|-|-|TRBV5-8
TGTGCCAGCAGCTCCCGGGGTGAGGGGTACAATGAGCAGTTCTTC
CASSSRGEGYNEQFF
>TRBJ1-1|many|-|TRBV12-3/TRBV12-4
TGTGCCAGCAGCTTAGTGGGGAACACTGAAGCTTTCTTT
CASSLVGNTEAFF
>TRBJ2-5|few|-|TRBV4-3
TGCGCCAGCAGCCAAGTGATCTCGGGGAGAGAGACCCAGTACTTC
CASSQVISGRETQYF
>TRBJ2-5|many|-|TRBV6-2/TRBV6-3
TGTGCCAGCACCACGGGGGACGGCCAAGAGACCCAGTACTTC
CASTTGDGQETQYF
>TRBJ2-3|few|-|TRBV18
TGTGCCAGCTCACCCCCCACGGTTACAGATACGCAGTATTTT
CASSPPTVTDTQYF
>TRBJ2-2|-|-|TRBV6-1
TGTGCCAGCAGTCTCGCGGGGCATAACACCGGGGAGCTGTTTTTT
CASSLAGHNTGELFF
>TRBJ1-4|many|-|TRBV29-1
TGCAGCGTTGCCACCTTTGCAACTAATGAAAAACTGTTTTTT
CSVATFATNEKLFF
>TRBJ2-5|-|-|TRBV5-1
TGCGCCAGCAGCTTGGGCGGGACGGAGCTACAAGAGACCCAGTACTTC
CASSLGGTELQETQYF
>TRBJ2-1|-|-|TRBV18
TGTGACAGCTCACCCCGCGGGGTGGGGCGCACCGATGAGCAGTTCTTC
CDSSPRGVGRTDEQFF
>TRBJ2-7|few|-|TRBV18
TGTGCCAGCTCACCCGGACACGGACCATCCTACGAGCAGTACTTC
CASSPGHGPSYEQYF
>TRBJ2-1|many|TRBD1|TRBV7-9
TGTGCCGGAGGTGGTGGGACAGGGGTTAATGAGCAGTTCTTC
CAGGGGTGVNEQFF
>TRBJ1-4|-|-|TRBV5-1
TGCGCCAGCGGCCTCTACGGTGCAACTAATGAAAAACTGTTTTTT
CASGLYGATNEKLFF
>TRBJ1-2|few|TRBD1|TRBV11-2
TGTGCCAGCAGCACTACAGGGGGGAACTATGGCTACACCTTC
CASSTTGGNYGYTF